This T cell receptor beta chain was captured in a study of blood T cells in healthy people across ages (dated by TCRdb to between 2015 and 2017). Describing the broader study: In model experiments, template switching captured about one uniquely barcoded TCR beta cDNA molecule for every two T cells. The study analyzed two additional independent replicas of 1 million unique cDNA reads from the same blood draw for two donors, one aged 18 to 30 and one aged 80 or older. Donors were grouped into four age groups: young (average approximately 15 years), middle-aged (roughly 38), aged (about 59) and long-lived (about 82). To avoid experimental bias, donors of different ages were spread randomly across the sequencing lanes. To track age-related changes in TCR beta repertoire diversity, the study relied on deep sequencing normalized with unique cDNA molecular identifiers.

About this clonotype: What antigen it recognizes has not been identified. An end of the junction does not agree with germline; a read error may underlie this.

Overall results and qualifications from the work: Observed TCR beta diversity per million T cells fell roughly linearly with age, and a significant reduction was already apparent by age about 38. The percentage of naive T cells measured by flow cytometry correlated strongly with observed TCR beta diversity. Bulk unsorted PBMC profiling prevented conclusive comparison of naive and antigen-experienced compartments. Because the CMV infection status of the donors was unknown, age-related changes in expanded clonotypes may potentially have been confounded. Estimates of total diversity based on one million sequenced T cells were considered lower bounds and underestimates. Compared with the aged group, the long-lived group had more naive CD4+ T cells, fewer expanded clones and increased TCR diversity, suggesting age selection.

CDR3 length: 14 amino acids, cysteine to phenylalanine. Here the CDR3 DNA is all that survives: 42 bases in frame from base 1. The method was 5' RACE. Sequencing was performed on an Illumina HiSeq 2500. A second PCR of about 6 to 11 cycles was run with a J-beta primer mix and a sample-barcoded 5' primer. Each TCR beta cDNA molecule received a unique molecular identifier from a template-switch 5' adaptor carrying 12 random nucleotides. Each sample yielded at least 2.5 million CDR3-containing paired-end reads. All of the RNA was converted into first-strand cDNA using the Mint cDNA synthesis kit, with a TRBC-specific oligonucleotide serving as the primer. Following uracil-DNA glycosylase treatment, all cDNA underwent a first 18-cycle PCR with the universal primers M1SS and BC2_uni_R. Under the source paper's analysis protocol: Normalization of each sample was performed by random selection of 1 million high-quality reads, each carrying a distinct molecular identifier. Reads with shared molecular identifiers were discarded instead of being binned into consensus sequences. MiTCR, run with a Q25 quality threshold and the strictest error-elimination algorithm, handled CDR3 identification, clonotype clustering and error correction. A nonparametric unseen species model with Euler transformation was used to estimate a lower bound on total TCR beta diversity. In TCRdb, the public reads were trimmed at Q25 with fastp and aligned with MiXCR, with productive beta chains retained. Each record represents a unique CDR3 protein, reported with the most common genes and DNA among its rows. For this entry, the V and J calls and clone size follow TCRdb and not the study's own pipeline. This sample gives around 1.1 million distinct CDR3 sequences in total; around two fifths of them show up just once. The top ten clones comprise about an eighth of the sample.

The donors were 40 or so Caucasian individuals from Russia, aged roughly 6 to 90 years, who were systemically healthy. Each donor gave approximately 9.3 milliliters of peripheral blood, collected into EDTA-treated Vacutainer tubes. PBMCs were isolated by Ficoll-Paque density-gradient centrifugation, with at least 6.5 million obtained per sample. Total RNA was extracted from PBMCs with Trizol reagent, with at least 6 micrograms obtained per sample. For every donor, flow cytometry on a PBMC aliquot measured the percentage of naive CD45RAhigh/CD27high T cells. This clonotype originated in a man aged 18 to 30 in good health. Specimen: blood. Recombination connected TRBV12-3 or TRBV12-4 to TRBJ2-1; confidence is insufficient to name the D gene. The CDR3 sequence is CVSVGSQLYNEQFF. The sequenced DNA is TGTGTCAGCGTAGGCAGCCAACTTTACAATGAGCAGTTCTTC.